The following is a TCR beta chain sequence with its context. This specimen belongs to a study of blood T cell repertoires in COVID-19. The table came from immunoSEQ multiplex PCR; TCRdb's copy has only in-frame clones and leaves some out. Among approximately 20,000 clones listed, roughly 84% were seen once. The V and J ends lost 4 bases and 6 bases respectively, with 18 bases between them. This CDR3 is built from 15 residues. Germline CDR1 and CDR2: LGHDT and YNNKEL (reference sequence). The sequence was collected from a man in his 70s with acute or convalescent COVID-19. Sequencing was performed on peripheral blood. The chain has TRBV3-1 (or the pseudogene TRBV3-2) and TRBJ2-5; weak D call: TRBD1 (6 bases). DNA of the CDR3: TGTGCCAGCAGCCCGGATACAGGGAGCAGAAAGACCCAGTACTTC. Its translation: CASSPDTGSRKTQYF.